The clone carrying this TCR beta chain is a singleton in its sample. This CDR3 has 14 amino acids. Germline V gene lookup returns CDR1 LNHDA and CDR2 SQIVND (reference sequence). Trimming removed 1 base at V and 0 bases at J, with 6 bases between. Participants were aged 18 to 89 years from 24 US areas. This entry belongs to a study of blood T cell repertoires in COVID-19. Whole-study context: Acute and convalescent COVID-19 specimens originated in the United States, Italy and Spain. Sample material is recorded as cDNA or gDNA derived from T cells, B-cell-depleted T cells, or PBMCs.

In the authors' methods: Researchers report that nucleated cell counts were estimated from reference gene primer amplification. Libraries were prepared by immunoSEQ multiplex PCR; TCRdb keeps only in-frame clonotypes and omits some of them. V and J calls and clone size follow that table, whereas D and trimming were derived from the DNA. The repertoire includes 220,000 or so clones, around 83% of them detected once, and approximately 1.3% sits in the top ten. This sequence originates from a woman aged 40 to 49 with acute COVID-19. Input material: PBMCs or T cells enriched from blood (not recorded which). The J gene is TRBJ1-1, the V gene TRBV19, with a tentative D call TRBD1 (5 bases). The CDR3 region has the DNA TGTGCCAGTAGTATAGGGACATTGAACACTGAAGCTTTCTTT. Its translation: CASSIGTLNTEAFF.